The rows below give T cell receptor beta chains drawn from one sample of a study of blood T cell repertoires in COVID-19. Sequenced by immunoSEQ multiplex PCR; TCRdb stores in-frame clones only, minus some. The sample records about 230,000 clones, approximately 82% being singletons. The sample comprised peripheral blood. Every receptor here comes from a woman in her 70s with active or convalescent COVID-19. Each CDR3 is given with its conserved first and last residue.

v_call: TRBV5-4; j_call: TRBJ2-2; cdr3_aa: CASSLGPGGMPGELFF
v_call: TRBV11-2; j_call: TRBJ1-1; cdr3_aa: CASSFWTGLRPEAFF
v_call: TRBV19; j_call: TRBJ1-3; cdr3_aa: CASSIGLSSGNTIYF
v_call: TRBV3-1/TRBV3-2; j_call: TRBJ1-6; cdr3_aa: CASSQGPGGYSPLHF
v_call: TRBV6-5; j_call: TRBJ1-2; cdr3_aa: CASRDRDRGREGYTF
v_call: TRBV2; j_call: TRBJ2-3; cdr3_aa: CASSEAGTPTDTQYF
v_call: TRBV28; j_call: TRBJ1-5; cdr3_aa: CASSSGPKPQHF
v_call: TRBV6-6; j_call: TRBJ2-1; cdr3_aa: CASSFSLAGGLNEQFF
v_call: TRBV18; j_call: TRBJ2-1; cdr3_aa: CASSPPLNEQFF
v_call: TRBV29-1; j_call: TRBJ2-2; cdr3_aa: CSVEGRLGSNTGELFF
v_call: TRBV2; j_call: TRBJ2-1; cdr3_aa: CASSFYNEQFF
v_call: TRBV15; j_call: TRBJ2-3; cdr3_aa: CATSRLAGGSTDTQYF
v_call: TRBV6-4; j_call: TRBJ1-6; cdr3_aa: CASSVDRINSPLHF
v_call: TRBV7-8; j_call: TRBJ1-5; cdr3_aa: CASSLERGNQPQHF
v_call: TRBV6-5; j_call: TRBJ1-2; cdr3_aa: CAGGVPQGAIYGYTF
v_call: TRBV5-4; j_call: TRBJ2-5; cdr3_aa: CASSFSGSETQYF
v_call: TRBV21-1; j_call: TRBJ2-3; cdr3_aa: CASSISPLTDTQYF
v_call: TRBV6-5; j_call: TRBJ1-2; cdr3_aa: CASRPRQGFYGYTF
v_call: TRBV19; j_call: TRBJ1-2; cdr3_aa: CASSTRTGTNYGYTF
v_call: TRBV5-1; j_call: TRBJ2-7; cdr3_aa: CASSLSSWTHTNYEQYF
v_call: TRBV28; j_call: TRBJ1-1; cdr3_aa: CASRPFQQYTEAFF
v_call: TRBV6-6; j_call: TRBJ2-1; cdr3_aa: CASSRQTAGGVDNEQFF
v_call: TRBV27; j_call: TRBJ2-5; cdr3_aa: CASSSSRLLLAREETQYF
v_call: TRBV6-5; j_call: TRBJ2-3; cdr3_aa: CASSRMWGADTQYF
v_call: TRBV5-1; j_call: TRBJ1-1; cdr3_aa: CASSEGTGVEAFF
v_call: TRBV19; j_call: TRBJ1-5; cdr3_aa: CASSFLRRADQPQHF
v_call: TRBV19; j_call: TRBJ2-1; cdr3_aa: CASSLRLGDYNEQFF
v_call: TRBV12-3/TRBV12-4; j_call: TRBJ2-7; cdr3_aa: CASSLALIGGQYF
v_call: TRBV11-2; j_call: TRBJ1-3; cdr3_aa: CASSLLTGNTIYF
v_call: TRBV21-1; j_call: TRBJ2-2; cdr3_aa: CASSGNMAGELFF
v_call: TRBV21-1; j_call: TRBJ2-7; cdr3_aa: CASSKRDRGGEQYF
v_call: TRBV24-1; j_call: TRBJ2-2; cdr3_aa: CATSVGEELFF
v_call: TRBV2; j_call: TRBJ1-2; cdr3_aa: CASSESTGDYGYTF
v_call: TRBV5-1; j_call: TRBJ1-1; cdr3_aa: CASSLGVGDTEAFF
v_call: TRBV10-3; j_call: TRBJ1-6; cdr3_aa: CAISESDRSNSPLHF
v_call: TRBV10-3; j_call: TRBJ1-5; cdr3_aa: CAISPDRGSNQPQHF
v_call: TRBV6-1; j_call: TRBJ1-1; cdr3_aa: CASSEWTGYSFSEAFF
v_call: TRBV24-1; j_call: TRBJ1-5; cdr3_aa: CATSDQRKGSNQPQHF
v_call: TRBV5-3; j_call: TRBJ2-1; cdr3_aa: CARSLRGSSYNEQFF
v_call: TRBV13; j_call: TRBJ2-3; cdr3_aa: CASSAPGLVSTDTQYF
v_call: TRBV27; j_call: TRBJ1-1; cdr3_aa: CASLPHAGWTEAFF
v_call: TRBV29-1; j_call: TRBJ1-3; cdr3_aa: CSVGEGPPQGNTIYF
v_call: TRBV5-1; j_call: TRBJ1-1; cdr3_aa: CASSTTGGSFTEAFF
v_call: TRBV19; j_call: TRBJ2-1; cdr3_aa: CASTEIAGRDNEQFF
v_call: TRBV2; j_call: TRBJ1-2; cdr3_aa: CASSETGARTMEGYTF